The source of this TCR beta chain is a study of cytomegalovirus exposure and HLA in healthy donors. Looking at the study overall: Early on, a data release was issued that held about 85 million unique TCRs from HLA-typed donors.

It was with 60 Vbeta and 13 Jbeta primers that the PCR ran. Assay: immunoSEQ multiplex PCR; the TCRdb copy retains only in-frame clones and omits some. The sample lists 90,000 or so clones, roughly 67% occurring once. With 3 bases clipped from V and 6 bases from J, the junction kept 16 bases outside the gene matches. This CDR3 region has 18 residues. Germline CDR1 and CDR2: MDHEN and SYDVKM. The sequencing sample was made of PBMCs. The chain has TRBV28 and TRBJ2-3; TRBD1 agrees at 9 bases. The receptor was derived from a boy between 5 and 17 years old in good health and CMV-seropositive. The CDR3 DNA reads as TGTGCCAGCAGTTTCTTTTTCCAAAGGGACAGGGAGGAGGATACGCAGTATTTT. Protein: CASSFFFQRDREEDTQYF.